The source of this T cell receptor (beta chain) is a study of spatial heterogeneity in lung cancer. The wider study: Sequence detection consistently recorded a greater number of beta-chain than alpha-chain sequences. Findings and caveats of the study: For expanded intratumoral alpha and beta TCRs, counts tracked tumor mutation counts.

V was pared by 6 bases and J by 4 bases, with 10 bases of the junction left unmatched. This CDR3 has 16 residues. Germline CDR1 reads MNHEY; CDR2 reads SVGAGI. MiXCR was run by TCRdb on the 5' RACE reads, yielding one entry per CDR3 protein. The sample has about 17,000 distinct CDR3 sequences, approximately 6.2% seen once. This clonotype was recorded many times. Its antigen remains unidentified. This beta chain appears as a stray read in a library generated for alpha chains; its size is not informative. This sample's time point: sample taken at primary tumor resection. Samples were obtained from some 70 donors, all untreated early-stage non-small cell lung cancer patients. The input material, whole RNA from tumor, nontumor lung or frozen PBMC, was sequenced unsorted.

The sequences come from lung tumor tissue, collected at surgery. The chain uses TRBV6-5 and TRBJ1-1, with 11 nucleotides matching TRBD1. This TCR was sampled from a male donor with early-stage non-small cell lung cancer. CDR3 region: CASRKSGQGALTEAFF. DNA for the CDR3: TGTGCCAGCAGGAAATCTGGACAGGGGGCCCTCACTGAAGCTTTCTTT.